The TCR beta chain described here comes from a study of identifying expanded T cells in peripheral blood. Assay used: immunoSEQ multiplex PCR; TCRdb lists only in-frame clones, some missing. The table includes around 100,000 clones, approximately 90% detected once. V shed 9 bases, J shed 8 bases, and the junction held 13 bases outside the gene matches. The CDR3 runs to 15 residues. CDR1 and CDR2 from the germline V gene are LNHDA and SQIVND (reference sequence). The source material was blood. The chain uses TRBV19 and TRBJ2-1; 10 bases match TRBD1. The sequence came from a person aged 18 to 70 in good health. CDR3: CASRGRDRGGDEQFF. The CDR3 nucleotides are TGTGCCAGCCGCGGGCGGGACAGGGGTGGGGATGAGCAGTTCTTC.